This entry lists 6 T cell receptor beta chains sequenced from one sample in a study of CD8 T cells in Susac syndrome. About 0.45 to 1 ug RNA was reverse transcribed with random hexamers. TCRdb re-derived calls from the immunoSEQ multiplex PCR reads in MiXCR, one entry per CDR3 protein. The profile covers around 140,000 distinct CDR3 sequences, with approximately 95% appearing a single time and 0.11% taken by the ten largest. The sample consisted of CD4+ T cells from PBMCs. These receptors were obtained from a human donor with multiple sclerosis.

This chain links TRBV19 with TRBJ2-3, with TRBD1 matching over 9 bases. Trimming removed 4 bases from V and 1 base from J; junction bases left unmatched: 6. The CDR3 is made up of 16 amino acids. The V gene's germline CDR1 is LNHDA and CDR2 SQIVND (reference sequence). CDR3 coding DNA: TGTGCCAGTAGTAACTCACAGGGGGCGGGCACAGATACGCAGTATTTT. Translation gives CASSNSQGAGTDTQYF. Together with reference TRBV19 and TRBJ2-3, the CDR3 gives the full variable domain: DGGITQSPKYLFRKEGQNVTLSCEQNLNHDAMYWYRQDPGQGLRLIYYSQIVNDFQKGDIAEGYSVSREKKESFPLTVTSAQKNPTAFYLCASSNSQGAGTDTQYFGPGTRLTVL.

This chain connects TRBV28 to TRBJ1-5; 7 bases are a match to TRBD1. Germline values: CDR1 MDHEN, CDR2 SYDVKM. V lost 6 bases and J lost 4; bases outside the gene matches: 6. CDR3 length equals 14 residues. The CDR3: CASSPGQLNQPQHF. CDR3 bases: TGTGCCAGCAGCCCGGGACAGCTAAATCAGCCCCAGCATTTT.

A single count supports this clonotype. The chain combines TRBV4-3 with TRBJ2-7; 13 nucleotides line up with TRBD2. There are 18 residues in the CDR3. Germline loops: CDR1 LGHNA, CDR2 YSLEER. Germline trimming cut 0 bases from V and 2 bases from J; bases unmatched to any gene: 7. CDR3 amino acids: CASSQDRGLAGRAYEQYF. DNA of the CDR3: TGCGCCAGCAGCCAAGATAGGGGACTAGCGGGGCGAGCCTACGAGCAGTACTTC.

The chain links TRBV2 to TRBJ2-7; TRBD1 matches 9 bases. The J segment lost 4 bases and the V segment lost 4 bases, leaving 17 bases of the junction unmatched. The CDR3 loop spans 18 amino acids. CDR1 is SNHLY, CDR2 FYNNEI, per germline. The CDR3 protein is CASSGRAGVWGQGYEQYF. The DNA for the CDR3 is TGTGCCAGCAGTGGACGCGCCGGCGTATGGGGACAGGGATACGAGCAGTACTTC. The variable domain in full, completed from reference TRBV2 and TRBJ2-7, reads EPEVTQTPSHQVTQMGQEVILRCVPISNHLYFYWYRQILGQKVEFLVSFYNNEISEKSEIFDDQFSVERPDGSNFTLKIRSTKLEDSAMYFCASSGRAGVWGQGYEQYFGPGTRLTVT.

V and J are TRBV29-1 and TRBJ1-2, with no clear D. The CDR3 length is 15 residues. Trimming pared 0 bases from V and 11 bases from J, leaving 22 bases between. From germline, CDR1 is SQVTM and CDR2 ANQGSEA. The CDR3 bases are TGCAGCGTTGAAGATAAAGTAGGGCTTCCCTTCCCTTACACCTTC. Protein: CSVEDKVGLPFPYTF.

The chain links TRBV2 to TRBJ1-1; 8 bases match TRBD1. Germline CDR1 reads SNHLY; CDR2 reads FYNNEI. This CDR3 contains 14 residues. V trimming: 6 bases; J trimming: 6 bases; junction bases outside the gene matches: 9. In DNA, the CDR3 is TGTGCCAGCAGAGGACAGGGACTTAAGGCTGAAGCTTTCTTT. This sequence encodes CASRGQGLKAEAFF.